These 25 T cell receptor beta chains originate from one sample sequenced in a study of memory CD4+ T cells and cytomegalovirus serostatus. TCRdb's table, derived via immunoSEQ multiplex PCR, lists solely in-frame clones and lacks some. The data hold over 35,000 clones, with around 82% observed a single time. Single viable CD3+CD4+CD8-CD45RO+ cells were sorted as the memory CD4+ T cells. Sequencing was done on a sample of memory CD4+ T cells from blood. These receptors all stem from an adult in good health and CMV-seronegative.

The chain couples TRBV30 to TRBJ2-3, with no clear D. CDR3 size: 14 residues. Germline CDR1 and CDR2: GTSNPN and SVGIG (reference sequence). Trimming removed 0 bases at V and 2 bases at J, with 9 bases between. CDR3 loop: CAWSVGVSTDTQYF. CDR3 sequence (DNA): TGTGCCTGGAGTGTTGGGGTCTCCACAGATACGCAGTATTTT.

CDR3 residues: CASKSTGGNTGELFF. Here the CDR3 DNA reads TGCGCCAGCAAGTCGACAGGGGGCAACACCGGGGAGCTGTTTTTT. The genes are TRBV5-1 and TRBJ2-2; 10 nucleotides match TRBD1. Trimming cost V 6 bases and J 2 bases; bases outside gene matches: 4. The CDR3 is 15 residues long. Germline V CDR1 and CDR2: SGHRS, YFSETQ. Together with reference TRBV5-1 and TRBJ2-2, the CDR3 gives the full variable domain: KAGVTQTPRYLIKTRGQQVTLSCSPISGHRSVSWYQQTPGQGLQFLFEYFSETQRNKGNFPGRFSGRQFSNSRSEMNVSTLELGDSALYLCASKSTGGNTGELFFGEGSRLTVL.

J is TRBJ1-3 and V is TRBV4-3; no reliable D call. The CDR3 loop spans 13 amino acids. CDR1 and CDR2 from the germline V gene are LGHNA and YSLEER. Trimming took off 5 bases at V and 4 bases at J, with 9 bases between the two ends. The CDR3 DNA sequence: TGCGCCAGCAGCTCACGGATCGGAAACACCATATATTTT. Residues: CASSSRIGNTIYF.

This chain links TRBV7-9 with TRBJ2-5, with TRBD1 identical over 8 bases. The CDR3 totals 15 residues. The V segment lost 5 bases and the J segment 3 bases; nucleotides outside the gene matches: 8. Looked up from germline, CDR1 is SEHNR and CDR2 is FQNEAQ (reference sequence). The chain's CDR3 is CASSPHRGQEETQYF. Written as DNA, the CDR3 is TGTGCCAGCAGCCCTCACAGGGGACAGGAAGAGACCCAGTACTTC.

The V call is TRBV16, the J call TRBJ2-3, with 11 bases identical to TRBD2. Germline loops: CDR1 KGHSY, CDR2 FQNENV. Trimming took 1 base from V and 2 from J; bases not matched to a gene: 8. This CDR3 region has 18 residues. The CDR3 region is CASSQLKGLAGITDTQYF. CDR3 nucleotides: TGTGCCAGCAGCCAATTGAAAGGACTAGCGGGTATCACAGATACGCAGTATTTT. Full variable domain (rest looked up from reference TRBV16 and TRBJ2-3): GEEVAQTPKHLVRGEGQKAKLYCAPIKGHSYVFWYQQVLKNEFKFLISFQNENVFDETGMPKERFSAKCLPNSPCSLEIQATKLEDSAVYFCASSQLKGLAGITDTQYFGPGTRLTVL.

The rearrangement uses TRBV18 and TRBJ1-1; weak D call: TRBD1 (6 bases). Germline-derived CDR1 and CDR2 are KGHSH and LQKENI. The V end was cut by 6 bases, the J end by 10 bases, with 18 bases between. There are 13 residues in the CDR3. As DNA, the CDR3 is TGTGCCAGCTCGCAACCCGGGGGCAGGGGAGCTTTCTTT. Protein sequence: CASSQPGGRGAFF. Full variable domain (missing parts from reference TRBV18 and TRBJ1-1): NAGVMQNPRHLVRRRGQEARLRCSPMKGHSHVYWYRQLPEEGLKFMVYLQKENIIDESGMPKERFSAEFPKEGPSILRIQQVVRGDSAAYFCASSQPGGRGAFFGQGTRLTVV.

The CDR3 DNA reads as TGTGCCAGCAGCTTAGCGGGGACAGGGTTTGAAAAACTGTTTTTT. It encodes CASSLAGTGFEKLFF. V and J are TRBV7-8 and TRBJ1-4, with 9 bases aligning to TRBD1. V dropped 0 bases and J dropped 7; count of bases not matched to a gene: 3. This CDR3 spans 15 amino acids. CDR1 is SGHVS and CDR2 is FQNEAQ in the germline V gene.

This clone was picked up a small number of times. CDR3: CASSDQKRISPQHF. The CDR3 bases are TGTGCCAGCAGTGATCAGAAGAGAATCAGCCCCCAGCATTTT. This chain links TRBV2 with TRBJ1-5, with D uncertain. CDR1 is SNHLY and CDR2 is FYNNEI in the germline V gene. Deletions cut 3 bases from V and 10 bases from J, with 16 bases between. This CDR3 comprises 14 residues.

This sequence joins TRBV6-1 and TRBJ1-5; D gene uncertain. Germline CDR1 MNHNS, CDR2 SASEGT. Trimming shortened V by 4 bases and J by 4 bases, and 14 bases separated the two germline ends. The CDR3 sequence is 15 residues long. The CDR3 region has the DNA TGTGCCAGCAGTGGGGATAGCGGCCCTAATCAGCCCCAGCATTTT. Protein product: CASSGDSGPNQPQHF.

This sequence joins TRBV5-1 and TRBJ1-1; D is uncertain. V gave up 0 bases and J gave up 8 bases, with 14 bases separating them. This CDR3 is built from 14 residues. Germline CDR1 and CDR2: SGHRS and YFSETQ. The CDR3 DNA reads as TGCGCCAGCAGCTTGGGAGGGCCGGGAAGGGAAGCTTTCTTT. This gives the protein CASSLGGPGREAFF.

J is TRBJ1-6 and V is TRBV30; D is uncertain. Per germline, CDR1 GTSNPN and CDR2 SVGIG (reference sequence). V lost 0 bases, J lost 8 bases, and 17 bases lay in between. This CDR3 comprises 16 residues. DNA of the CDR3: TGTGCCTGGAGTGTACCCCTCGGGAGGCGGCATTCACCCCTCCACTTT. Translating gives CAWSVPLGRRHSPLHF.

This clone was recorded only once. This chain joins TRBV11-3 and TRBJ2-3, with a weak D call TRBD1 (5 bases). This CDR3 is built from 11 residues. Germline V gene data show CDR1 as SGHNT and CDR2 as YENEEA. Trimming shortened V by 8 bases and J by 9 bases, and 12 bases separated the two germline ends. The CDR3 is CASGNQGTQYF. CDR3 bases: TGTGCCAGCGGAAATCAGGGCACGCAGTATTTT. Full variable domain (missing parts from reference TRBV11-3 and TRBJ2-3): EAGVVQSPRYKIIEKKQPVAFWCNPISGHNTLYWYLQNLGQGPELLIRYENEEAVDDSQLPKDRFSAERLKGVDSTLKIQPAELGDSAVYLCASGNQGTQYFGPGTRLTVL.

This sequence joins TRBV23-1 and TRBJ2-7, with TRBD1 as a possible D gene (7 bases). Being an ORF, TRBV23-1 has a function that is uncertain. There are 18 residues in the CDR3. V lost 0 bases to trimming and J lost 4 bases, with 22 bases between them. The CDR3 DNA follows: TGCGCCAGCAGTCAATCGAGAACGGAGGGACAGCCGGGGTACGAGCAGTACTTC. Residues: CASSQSRTEGQPGYEQYF.

CDR3 DNA sequence: TGTGCCAGCGGTGGAGGGATGAACACTGAAGCTTTCTTT. It is translated as CASGGGMNTEAFF. The gene calls are TRBV28 and TRBJ1-1; no clear D gene. Germline CDR1 reads MDHEN; CDR2 reads SYDVKM. Trimming cost V 8 bases and J 0 bases, with 10 bases left between them. The CDR3 extends over 13 amino acids.

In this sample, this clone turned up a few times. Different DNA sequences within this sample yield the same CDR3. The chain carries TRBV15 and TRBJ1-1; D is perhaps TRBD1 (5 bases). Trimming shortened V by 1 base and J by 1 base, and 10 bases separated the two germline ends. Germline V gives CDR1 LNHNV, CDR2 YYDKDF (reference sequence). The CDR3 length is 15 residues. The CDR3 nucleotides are TGTGCCACCAGCAGAGCCCCAGGGACGAACACTGAAGCTTTCTTT. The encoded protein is CATSRAPGTNTEAFF.

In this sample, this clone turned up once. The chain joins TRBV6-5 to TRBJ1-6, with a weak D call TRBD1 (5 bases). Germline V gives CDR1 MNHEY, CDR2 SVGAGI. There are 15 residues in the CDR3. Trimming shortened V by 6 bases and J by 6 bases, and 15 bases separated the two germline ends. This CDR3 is CASSRRQRGNSPLHF. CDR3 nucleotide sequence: TGTGCCAGCAGCCGTAGACAGAGGGGTAATTCACCCCTCCACTTT.

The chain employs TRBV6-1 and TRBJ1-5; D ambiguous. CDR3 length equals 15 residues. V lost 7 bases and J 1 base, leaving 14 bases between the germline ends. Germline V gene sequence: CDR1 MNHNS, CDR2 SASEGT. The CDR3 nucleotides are TGTGCCAGCACCCCGACAAGGAGGAGCAATCAGCCCCAGCATTTT. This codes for CASTPTRRSNQPQHF.

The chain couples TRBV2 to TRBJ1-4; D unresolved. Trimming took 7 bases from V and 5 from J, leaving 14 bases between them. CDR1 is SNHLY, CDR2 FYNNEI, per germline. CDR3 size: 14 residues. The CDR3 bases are TGTGCCAGCATCTTAGGGCGATTAAATGAAAAACTGTTTTTT. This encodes CASILGRLNEKLFF.

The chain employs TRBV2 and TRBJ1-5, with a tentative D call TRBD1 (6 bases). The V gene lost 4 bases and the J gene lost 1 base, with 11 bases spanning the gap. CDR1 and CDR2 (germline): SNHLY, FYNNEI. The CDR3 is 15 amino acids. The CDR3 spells CASSGRGSSNQPQHF. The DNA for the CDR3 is TGTGCCAGCAGTGGTAGGGGGTCCAGCAATCAGCCCCAGCATTTT.

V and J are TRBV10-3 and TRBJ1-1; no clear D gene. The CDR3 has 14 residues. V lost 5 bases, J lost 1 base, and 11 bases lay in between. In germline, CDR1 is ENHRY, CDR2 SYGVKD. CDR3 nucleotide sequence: TGTGCCATCAGTCAGGCAGGTTCGAACACTGAAGCTTTCTTT. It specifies CAISQAGSNTEAFF.

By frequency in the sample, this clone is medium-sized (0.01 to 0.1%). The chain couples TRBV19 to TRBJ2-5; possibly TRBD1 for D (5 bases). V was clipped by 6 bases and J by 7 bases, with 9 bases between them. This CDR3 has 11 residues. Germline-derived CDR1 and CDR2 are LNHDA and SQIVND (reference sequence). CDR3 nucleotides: TGTGCCAGTAGGGGGCAGAGGACCCAGTACTTC. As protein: CASRGQRTQYF.

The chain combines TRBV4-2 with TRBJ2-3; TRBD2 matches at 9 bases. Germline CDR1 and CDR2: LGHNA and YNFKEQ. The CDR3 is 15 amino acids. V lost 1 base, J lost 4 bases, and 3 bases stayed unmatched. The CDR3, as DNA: TGTGCCAGCAGCCAAGGGGGCGGGGGGGCAGATACGCAGTATTTT. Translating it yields CASSQGGGGADTQYF.

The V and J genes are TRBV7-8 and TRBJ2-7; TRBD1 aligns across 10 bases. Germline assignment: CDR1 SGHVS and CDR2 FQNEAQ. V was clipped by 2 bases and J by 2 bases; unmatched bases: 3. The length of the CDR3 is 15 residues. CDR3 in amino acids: CASSLRDRGPYEQYF. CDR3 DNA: TGTGCCAGCAGCTTAAGGGACAGGGGCCCCTACGAGCAGTACTTC.

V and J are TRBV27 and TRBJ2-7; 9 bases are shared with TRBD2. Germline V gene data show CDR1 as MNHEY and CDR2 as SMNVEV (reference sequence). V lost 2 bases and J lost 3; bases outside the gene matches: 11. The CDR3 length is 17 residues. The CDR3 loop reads CASSLASPSGVSYEQYF. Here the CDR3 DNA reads TGTGCCAGCAGTTTAGCATCCCCTAGCGGGGTTAGCTACGAGCAGTACTTC.

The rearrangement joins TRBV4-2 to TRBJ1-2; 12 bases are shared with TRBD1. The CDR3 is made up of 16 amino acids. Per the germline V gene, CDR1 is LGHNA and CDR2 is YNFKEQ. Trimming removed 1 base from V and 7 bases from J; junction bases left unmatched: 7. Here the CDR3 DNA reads TGTGCCAGCAGCCAAGTGCGGGGACAGGGGGCCGGTGGCTACACCTTC. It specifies CASSQVRGQGAGGYTF.